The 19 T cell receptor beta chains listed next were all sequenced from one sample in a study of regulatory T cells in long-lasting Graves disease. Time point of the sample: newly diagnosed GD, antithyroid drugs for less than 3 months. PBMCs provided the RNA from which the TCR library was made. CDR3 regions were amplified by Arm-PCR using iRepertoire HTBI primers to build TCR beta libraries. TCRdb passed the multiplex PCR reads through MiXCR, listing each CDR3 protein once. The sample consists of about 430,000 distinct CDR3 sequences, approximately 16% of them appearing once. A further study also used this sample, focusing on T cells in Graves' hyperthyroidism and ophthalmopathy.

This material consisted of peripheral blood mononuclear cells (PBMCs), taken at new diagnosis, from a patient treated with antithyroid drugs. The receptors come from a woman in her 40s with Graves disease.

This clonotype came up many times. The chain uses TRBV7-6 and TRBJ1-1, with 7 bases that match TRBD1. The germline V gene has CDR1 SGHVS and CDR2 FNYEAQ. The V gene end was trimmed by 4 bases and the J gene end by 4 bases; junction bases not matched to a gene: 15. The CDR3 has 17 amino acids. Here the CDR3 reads CASSSGTAGLFSTEAFF. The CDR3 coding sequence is TGTGCCAGCAGCTCCGGGACAGCGGGACTCTTTAGCACTGAAGCTTTCTTT.

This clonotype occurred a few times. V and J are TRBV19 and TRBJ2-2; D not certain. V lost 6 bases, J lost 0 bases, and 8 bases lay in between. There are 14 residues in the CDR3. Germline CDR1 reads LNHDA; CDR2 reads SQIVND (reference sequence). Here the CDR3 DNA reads TGTGCCAGTAGGTACAGTACGAACACCGGGGAGCTGTTTTTT. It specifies CASRYSTNTGELFF.

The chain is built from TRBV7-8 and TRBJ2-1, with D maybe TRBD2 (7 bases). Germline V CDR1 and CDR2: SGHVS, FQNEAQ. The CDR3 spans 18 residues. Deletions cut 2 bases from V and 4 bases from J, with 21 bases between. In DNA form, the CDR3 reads TGTGCCAGCAGCTTAAGTGTCTGGGGGGAGGGGGGATACAATGAGCAGTTCTTC. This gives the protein CASSLSVWGEGGYNEQFF.

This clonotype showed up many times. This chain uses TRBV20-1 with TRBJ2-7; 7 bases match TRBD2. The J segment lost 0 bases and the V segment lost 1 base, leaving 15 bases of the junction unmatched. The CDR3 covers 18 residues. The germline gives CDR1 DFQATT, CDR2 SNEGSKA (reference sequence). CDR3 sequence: CSARGGVSGLAISYEQYF. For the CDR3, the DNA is TGCAGTGCTAGAGGTGGGGTTAGCGGGCTCGCAATCTCCTACGAGCAGTACTTC.

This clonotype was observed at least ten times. The CDR3 protein is CAWTRSATGYYEQYF. The CDR3 DNA sequence: TGTGCCTGGACGCGGTCTGCTACAGGGTACTACGAGCAGTACTTC. The V and J genes are TRBV30 and TRBJ2-7; weak D call: TRBD1 (6 bases). CDR1 is GTSNPN, CDR2 SVGIG, per germline (reference sequence). The CDR3 has 15 amino acids. Trimming took off 4 bases at V and 3 bases at J, with 19 bases between the two ends.

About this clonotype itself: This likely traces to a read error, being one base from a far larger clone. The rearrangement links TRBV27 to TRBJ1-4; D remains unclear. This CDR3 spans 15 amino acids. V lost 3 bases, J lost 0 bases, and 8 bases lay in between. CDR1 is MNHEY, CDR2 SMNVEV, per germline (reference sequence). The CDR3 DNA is TGTGCCAGCAGTTTTGGACGATCAACTAATGAAAAACTGTTTTTT. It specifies CASSFGRSTNEKLFF.

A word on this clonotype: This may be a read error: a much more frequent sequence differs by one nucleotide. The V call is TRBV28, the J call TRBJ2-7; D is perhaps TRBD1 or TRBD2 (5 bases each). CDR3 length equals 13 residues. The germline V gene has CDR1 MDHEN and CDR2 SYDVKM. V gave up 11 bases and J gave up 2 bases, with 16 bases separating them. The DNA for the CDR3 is TGTGCCGGCGCCGGGGACGGAACCTACGAGCAGTACTTC. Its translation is CAGAGDGTYEQYF.

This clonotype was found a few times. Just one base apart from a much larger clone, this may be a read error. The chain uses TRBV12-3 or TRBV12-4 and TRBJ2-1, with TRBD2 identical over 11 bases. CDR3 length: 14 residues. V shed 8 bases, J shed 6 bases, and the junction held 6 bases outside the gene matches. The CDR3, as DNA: TGTGCCAGCGGGCTAGCGGGAGGTTCCAATGAGCAGTTCTTC. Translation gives CASGLAGGSNEQFF.

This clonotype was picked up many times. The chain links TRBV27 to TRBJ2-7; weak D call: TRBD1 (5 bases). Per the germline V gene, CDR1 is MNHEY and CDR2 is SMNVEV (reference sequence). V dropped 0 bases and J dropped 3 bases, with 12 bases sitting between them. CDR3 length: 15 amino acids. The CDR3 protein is CASSLSVGQNYEQYF. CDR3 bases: TGTGCCAGCAGTTTATCGGTGGGGCAAAACTACGAGCAGTACTTC.

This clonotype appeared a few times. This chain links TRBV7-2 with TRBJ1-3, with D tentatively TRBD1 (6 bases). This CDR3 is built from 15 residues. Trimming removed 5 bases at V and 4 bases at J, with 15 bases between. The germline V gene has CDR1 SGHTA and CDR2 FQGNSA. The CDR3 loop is CASSPRGEAGNTIYF. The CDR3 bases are TGTGCCAGCAGCCCAAGGGGGGAAGCAGGAAACACCATATATTTT.

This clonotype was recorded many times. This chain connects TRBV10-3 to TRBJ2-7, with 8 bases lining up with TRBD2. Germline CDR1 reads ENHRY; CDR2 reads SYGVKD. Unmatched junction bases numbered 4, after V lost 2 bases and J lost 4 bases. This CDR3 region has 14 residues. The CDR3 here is CAISEQRERYEQYF. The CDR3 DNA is TGTGCCATCAGTGAGCAGCGGGAGAGATACGAGCAGTACTTC.

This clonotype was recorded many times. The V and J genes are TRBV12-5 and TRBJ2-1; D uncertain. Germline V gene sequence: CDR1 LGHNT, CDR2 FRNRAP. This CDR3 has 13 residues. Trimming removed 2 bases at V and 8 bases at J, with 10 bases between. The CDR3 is CASGLPPLDEQFF. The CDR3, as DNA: TGTGCTAGTGGTTTGCCTCCGTTGGATGAGCAGTTCTTC.

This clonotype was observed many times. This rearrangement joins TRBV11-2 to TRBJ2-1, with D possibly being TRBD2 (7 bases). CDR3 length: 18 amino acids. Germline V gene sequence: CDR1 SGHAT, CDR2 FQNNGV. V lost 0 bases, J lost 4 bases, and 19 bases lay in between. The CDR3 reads CASSLDRGRGTPYNEQFF. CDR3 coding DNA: TGTGCCAGCAGCTTAGATCGTGGGAGGGGGACACCGTACAATGAGCAGTTCTTC.

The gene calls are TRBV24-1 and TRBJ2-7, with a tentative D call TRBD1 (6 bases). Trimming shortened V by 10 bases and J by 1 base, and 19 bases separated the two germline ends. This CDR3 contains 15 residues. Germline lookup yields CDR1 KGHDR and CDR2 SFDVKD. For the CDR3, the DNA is TGTGCCACGGTCGCCGGCCGACAGGATTCCTACGAGCAGTACTTC. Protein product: CATVAGRQDSYEQYF.

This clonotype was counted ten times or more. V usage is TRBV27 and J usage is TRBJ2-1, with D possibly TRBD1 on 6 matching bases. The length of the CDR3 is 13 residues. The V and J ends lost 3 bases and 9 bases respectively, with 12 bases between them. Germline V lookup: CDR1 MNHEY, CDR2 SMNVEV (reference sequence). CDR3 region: CASSLPGVGEQFF. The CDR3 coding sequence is TGTGCCAGCAGTTTGCCAGGGGTGGGTGAGCAGTTCTTC.

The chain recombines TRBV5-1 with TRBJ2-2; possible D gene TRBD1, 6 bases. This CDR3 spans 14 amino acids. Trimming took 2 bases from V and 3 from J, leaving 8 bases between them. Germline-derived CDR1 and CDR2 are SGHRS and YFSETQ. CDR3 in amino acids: CASSLRTDTGELFF. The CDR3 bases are TGCGCCAGCAGCTTAAGGACAGACACCGGGGAGCTGTTTTTT.

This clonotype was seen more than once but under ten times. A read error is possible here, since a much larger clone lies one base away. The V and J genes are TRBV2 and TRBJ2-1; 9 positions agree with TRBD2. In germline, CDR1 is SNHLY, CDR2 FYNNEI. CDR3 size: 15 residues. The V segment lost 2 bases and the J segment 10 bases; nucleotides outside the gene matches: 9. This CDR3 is CASSEPQREVPEQFF. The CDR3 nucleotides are TGTGCCAGCAGTGAACCCCAGCGGGAGGTTCCCGAGCAGTTCTTC.

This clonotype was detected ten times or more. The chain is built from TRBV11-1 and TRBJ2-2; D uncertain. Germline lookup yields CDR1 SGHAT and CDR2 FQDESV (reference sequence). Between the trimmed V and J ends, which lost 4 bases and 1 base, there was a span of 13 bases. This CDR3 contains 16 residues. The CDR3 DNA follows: TGTGCCAGCAGCTCCCCCAATTGGGGGAACACCGGGGAGCTGTTTTTT. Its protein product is CASSSPNWGNTGELFF.

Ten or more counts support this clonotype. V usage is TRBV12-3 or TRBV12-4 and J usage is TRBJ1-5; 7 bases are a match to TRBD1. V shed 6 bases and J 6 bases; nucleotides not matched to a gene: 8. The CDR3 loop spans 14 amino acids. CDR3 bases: TGTGCCAGCAGCCCCACAGGGGACAGTCAGCCCCAGCATTTT. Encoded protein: CASSPTGDSQPQHF.